This T cell receptor (beta chain) was identified during a study of blood T cells in healthy people across ages. Study-wide points: More naive CD4+ cells and higher diversity were found in long-lived than in aged donors. Strong correlation linked observed beta diversity and percent naive T cells.

As concerns this clonotype: Its specificity is not known.

For the second PCR, which ran for about 7 to 11 cycles, a sample-barcoded 5' primer and a J-beta primer mix were used. A template-switch adaptor containing 12 random nucleotides labeled each cDNA molecule. Sequencing of every sample gave 2.5 million or more CDR3-containing paired-end reads. TCRdb reprocessed the 5' RACE reads with MiXCR, giving one entry per CDR3 protein. Seen here are 800,000 or so distinct CDR3 sequences, around 25% observed once, and the top ten hold approximately 4%. The CDR3 is made up of 15 amino acids. V lost 0 bases and J lost 2, with 13 bases in between. Germline V CDR1 and CDR2: DFQATT, SNEGSKA (reference sequence). These data were also filed under a second study, of T cells of mothers and their children.

The receptor comes from a boy aged 5-17 years in good health. The sample taken for sequencing was blood. The gene calls are TRBV20-1 and TRBJ1-2; D is ambiguous. The DNA of the CDR3 is TGCAGTGCTAGAGATCTCGGCGGGGAGAACTATGGCTACACCTTC. Translated, it gives CSARDLGGENYGYTF.